These T cell receptor beta chains were read from a single sample in a study of T-cell memory formation after mild COVID-19. TCRdb reprocessed the 5' RACE reads with MiXCR, giving one entry per CDR3 protein. Here the sample spans 250,000 to 300,000 distinct CDR3 sequences, 15% to 20% being singletons. The sequenced sample was PBMCs or a T cell subset sorted from them (not recorded which). Receptor source: a man aged 18-30 years who had mild COVID-19 (a few samples of this study predate the infection). Cell type and time point are not known. CDR3s leave out the opening cysteine and the closing phenylalanine or tryptophan. Fields, in order: clone size, V gene, J gene, CDR3 protein. Only some rows state a clone size, as once, few, many or a class for expanded clones.

-	TRBV29-1	TRBJ2-3	SVEDTRDTQY
-	TRBV7-2	TRBJ1-2	ASSLREGGEGYT
-	TRBV20-1	TRBJ2-1	SAPPRAASYNEQF
few	TRBV27	TRBJ2-3	ASSFLLAGGPDTQY
-	TRBV19	TRBJ2-3	ASSIARTDTQY
few	TRBV20-1	TRBJ1-1	SARGVGNTEAF
few	TRBV5-6	TRBJ1-2	ASTQRERYGYT
few	TRBV7-2	TRBJ1-2	ASSLGHLYGYT
-	TRBV4-3	TRBJ2-7	ASSHGRGLGEQY
-	TRBV27	TRBJ1-4	ASSAYRGTEKLF
-	TRBV5-4	TRBJ1-1	ASSSRTEDREAF
-	TRBV28	TRBJ1-3	ASSTPSGNTIY
-	TRBV12-5	TRBJ2-2	ASGPPGTELNTGELF
-	TRBV9	TRBJ1-5	ASRIPGTGMAQPQH
few	TRBV4-3	TRBJ1-6	ASSQDLNSPLH
-	TRBV7-2	TRBJ2-1	ASSQGPNNEQF
many	TRBV20-1	TRBJ1-5	SAHTDGGKYSNQPQH
many	TRBV5-5	TRBJ1-4	ASSLLTGGKGEKLF
many	TRBV5-1	TRBJ1-1	ASSLEQNTEAF
-	TRBV25-1	TRBJ2-3	ASSEYPVPQY
-	TRBV5-1	TRBJ2-5	ASSTDRGREETQY
-	TRBV20-1	TRBJ2-7	SAGEAEAPYEQY
many	TRBV4-3	TRBJ2-5	ASSRQGEETQY
-	TRBV12-2	TRBJ2-7	ASRPRPGSYEQY
few	TRBV5-5	TRBJ1-2	ASSLSGGNYGYT
few	TRBV19	TRBJ2-1	ASRTGSSYNEQF
-	TRBV5-1	TRBJ1-2	ASSSGQGRGGYT
-	TRBV4-2	TRBJ2-1	ASSQEYGGPNEQF
few	TRBV20-1	TRBJ2-7	SARDQRDGSYEQY
-	TRBV27	TRBJ2-1	ASSFQVHNEQF
many	TRBV19	TRBJ1-5	ASSPGGRNQPQH
-	TRBV29-1	TRBJ2-1	SAQLGGSNEQF
-	TRBV5-1	TRBJ2-5	ASSAEGRETQY
few	TRBV10-3	TRBJ1-1	ATTATGADTEAF
few	TRBV5-1	TRBJ2-5	ASSLDQRGGTQY
few	TRBV7-3	TRBJ2-2	ASSLEGFTGELF
-	TRBV5-1	TRBJ1-4	ASSNRTGSEKLF
many	TRBV6-6	TRBJ2-1	ASSYKRGATHEQF
many	TRBV12-3/TRBV12-4	TRBJ2-6	ASSPPAFGANVLT
-	TRBV5-1	TRBJ1-3	ASSLASTGNTIY
-	TRBV18	TRBJ2-5	ASSLVVEKKETQY
many	TRBV5-1	TRBJ2-2	ASRAPGNTGELF
-	TRBV11-2	TRBJ2-3	ASSPPPLDTQY
-	TRBV5-5	TRBJ2-5	ASSPRLLRGGRQETQY
-	TRBV27	TRBJ1-5	ATGQGRHQPQH
few	TRBV4-2	TRBJ2-3	ASSRFRGSADTQY
few	TRBV6-5	TRBJ2-1	ASSPFRESYNEQF
-	TRBV14	TRBJ2-2	ASSRQARGELF
-	TRBV19	TRBJ1-1	ASSIGPRGTEAF
few	TRBV4-2	TRBJ2-3	ASSPLNPPDTQY
-	TRBV10-3	TRBJ1-2	AISESSGLQPYGYT